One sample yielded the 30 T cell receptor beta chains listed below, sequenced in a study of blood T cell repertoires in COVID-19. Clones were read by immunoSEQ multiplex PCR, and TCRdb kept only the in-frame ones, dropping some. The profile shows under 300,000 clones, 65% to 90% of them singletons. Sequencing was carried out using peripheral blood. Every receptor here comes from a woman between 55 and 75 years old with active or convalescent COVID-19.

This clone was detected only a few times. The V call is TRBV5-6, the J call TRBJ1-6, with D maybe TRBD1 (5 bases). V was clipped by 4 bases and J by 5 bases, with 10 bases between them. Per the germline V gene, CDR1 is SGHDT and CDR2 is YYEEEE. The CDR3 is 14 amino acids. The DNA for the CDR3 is TGTGCCAGCAGCCAACAACAGGATAATTCACCCCTCCACTTT. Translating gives CASSQQQDNSPLHF.

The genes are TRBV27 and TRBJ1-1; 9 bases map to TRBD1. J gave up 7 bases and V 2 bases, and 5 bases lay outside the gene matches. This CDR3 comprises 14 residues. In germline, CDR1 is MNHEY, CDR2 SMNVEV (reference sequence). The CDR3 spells CASSLVQGAHEAFF. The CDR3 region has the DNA TGTGCCAGCAGTTTAGTACAGGGGGCCCATGAAGCTTTCTTT.

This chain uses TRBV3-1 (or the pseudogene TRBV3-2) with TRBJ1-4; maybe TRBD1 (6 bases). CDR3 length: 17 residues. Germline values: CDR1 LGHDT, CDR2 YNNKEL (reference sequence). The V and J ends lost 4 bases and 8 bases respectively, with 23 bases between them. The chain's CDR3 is CASSPPGQSIAFEKLFF. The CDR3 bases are TGTGCCAGCAGCCCCCCGGGACAATCCATCGCCTTCGAAAAACTGTTTTTT.

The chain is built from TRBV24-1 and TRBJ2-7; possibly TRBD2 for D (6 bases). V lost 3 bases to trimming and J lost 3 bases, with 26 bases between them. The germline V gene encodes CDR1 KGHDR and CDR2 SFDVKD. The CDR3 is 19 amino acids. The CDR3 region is CATSDGRGRGCLPNYEQYF. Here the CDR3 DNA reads TGTGCCACCAGTGATGGGCGGGGCCGGGGGTGTCTTCCGAACTACGAGCAGTACTTC.

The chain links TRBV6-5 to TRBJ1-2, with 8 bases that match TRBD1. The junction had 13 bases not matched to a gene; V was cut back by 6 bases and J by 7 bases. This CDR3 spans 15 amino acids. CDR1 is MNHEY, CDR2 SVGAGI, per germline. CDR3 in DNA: TGTGCCAGCAGCAAACCTCAGGGGGCAGTTAGTGGCTACACCTTC. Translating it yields CASSKPQGAVSGYTF.

CDR3 in amino acids: CASSNHRGSNQPQHF. The CDR3 DNA reads TGTGCCAGTAGTAACCACAGGGGCAGCAATCAGCCCCAGCATTTT. V is TRBV19 and J is TRBJ1-5; TRBD1 matches 7 bases. The V and J ends lost 4 bases and 1 base, in that order; junction bases with no gene match: 4. Germline V gene lookup returns CDR1 LNHDA and CDR2 SQIVND (reference sequence). The CDR3 contains 15 residues.

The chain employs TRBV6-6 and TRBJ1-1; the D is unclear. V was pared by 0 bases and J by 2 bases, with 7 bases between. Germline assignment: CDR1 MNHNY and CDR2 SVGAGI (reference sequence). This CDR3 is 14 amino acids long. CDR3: CASSYSEGNTEAFF. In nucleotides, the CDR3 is TGTGCCAGCAGTTACTCAGAGGGTAACACTGAAGCTTTCTTT.

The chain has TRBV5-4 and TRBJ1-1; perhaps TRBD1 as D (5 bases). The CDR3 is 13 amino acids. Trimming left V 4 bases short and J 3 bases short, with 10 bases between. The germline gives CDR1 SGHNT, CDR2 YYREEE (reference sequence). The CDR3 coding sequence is TGTGCCAGCAGCCTAATACAGGACACTGAAGCTTTCTTT. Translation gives CASSLIQDTEAFF.

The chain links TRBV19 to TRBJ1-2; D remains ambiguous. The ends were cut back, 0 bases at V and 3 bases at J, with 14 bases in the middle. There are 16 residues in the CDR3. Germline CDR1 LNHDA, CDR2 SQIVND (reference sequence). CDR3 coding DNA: TGTGCCAGTAGTATAGATACGTGGGAGGCATACTATGGCTACACCTTC. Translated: CASSIDTWEAYYGYTF.

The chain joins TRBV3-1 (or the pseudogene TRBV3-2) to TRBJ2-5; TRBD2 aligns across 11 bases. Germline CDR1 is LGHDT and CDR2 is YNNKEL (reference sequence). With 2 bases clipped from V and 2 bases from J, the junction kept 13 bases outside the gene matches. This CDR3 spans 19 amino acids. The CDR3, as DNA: TGTGCCAGCAGCCAAAGGAAAGGAACTAGCGGGGGTGTTCAAGAGACCCAGTACTTC. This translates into CASSQRKGTSGGVQETQYF.

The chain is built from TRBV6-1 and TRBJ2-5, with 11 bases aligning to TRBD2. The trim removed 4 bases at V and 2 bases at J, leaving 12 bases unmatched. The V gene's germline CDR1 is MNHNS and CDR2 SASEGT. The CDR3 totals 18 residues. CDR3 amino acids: CASSARLAGRRGQETQYF. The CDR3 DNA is TGTGCCAGCAGTGCCAGACTAGCGGGGAGGAGGGGGCAAGAGACCCAGTACTTC.

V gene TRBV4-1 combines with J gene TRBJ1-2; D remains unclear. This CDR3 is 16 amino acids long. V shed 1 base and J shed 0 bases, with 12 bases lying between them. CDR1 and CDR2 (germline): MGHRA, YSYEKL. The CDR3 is CASSQARLPANYGYTF. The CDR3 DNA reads TGCGCCAGCAGCCAAGCTCGTCTCCCAGCTAACTATGGCTACACCTTC.

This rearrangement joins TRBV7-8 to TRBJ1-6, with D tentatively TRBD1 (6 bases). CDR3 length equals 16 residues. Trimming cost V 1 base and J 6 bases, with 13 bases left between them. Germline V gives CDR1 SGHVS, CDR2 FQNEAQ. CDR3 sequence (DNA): TGTGCCAGCAGCTTAGACAGAGGACAGCCTAATTCACCCCTCCACTTT. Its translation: CASSLDRGQPNSPLHF.

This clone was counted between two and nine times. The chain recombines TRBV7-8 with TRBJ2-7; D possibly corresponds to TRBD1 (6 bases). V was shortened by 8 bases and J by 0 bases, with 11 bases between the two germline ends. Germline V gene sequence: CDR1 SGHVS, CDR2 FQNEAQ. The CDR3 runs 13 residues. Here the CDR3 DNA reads TGTGCCAGCGGTCGGGACATCTCCTACGAGCAGTACTTC. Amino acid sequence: CASGRDISYEQYF.

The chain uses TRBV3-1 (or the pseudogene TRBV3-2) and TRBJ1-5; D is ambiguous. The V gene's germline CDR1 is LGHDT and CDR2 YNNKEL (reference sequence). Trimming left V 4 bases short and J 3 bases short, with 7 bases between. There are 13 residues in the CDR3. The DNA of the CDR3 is TGTGCCAGCAGCCTCACGGTCAATCAGCCCCAGCATTTT. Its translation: CASSLTVNQPQHF.

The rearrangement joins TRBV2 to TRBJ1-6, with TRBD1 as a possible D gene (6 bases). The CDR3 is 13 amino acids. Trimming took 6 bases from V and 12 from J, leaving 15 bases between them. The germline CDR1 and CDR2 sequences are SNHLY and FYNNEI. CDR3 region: CASRDQQGLPLHF. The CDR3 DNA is TGTGCCAGCAGAGATCAACAGGGTTTACCCCTCCACTTT. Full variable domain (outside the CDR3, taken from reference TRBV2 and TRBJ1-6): EPEVTQTPSHQVTQMGQEVILRCVPISNHLYFYWYRQILGQKVEFLVSFYNNEISEKSEIFDDQFSVERPDGSNFTLKIRSTKLEDSAMYFCASRDQQGLPLHFGNGTRLTVT.

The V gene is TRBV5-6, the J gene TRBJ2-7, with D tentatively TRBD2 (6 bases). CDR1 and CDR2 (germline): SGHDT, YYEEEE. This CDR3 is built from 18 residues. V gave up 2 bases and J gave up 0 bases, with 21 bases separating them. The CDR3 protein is CASSLERRAATFSYEQYF. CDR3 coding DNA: TGTGCCAGCAGCTTAGAGAGGAGGGCAGCCACCTTCTCCTACGAGCAGTACTTC.

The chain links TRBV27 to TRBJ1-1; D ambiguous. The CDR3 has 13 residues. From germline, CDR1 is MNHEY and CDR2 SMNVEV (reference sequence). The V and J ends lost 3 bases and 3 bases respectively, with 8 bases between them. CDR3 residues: CASSFSVYTEAFF. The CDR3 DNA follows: TGTGCCAGCAGTTTTTCTGTTTACACTGAAGCTTTCTTT.

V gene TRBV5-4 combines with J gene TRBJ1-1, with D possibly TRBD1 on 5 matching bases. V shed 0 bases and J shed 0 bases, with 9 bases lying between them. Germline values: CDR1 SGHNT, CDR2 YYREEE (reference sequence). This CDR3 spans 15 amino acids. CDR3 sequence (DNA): TGTGCCAGCAGCTTGGCCCGACAGCTGAACACTGAAGCTTTCTTT. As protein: CASSLARQLNTEAFF.

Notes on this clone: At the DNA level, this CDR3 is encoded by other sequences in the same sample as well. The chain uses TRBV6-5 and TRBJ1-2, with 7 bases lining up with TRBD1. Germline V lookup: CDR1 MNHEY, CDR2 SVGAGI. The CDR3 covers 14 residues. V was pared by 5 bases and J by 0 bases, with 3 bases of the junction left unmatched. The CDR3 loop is CASSRQGPNYGYTF. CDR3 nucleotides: TGTGCCAGCAGTAGACAGGGCCCTAACTATGGCTACACCTTC.

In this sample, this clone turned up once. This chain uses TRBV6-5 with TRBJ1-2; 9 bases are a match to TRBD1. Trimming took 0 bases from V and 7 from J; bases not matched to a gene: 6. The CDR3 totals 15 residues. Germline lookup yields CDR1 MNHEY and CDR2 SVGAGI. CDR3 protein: CASSYSIGTGSGYTF. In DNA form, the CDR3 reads TGTGCCAGCAGTTACTCGATAGGGACAGGGAGTGGCTACACCTTC.

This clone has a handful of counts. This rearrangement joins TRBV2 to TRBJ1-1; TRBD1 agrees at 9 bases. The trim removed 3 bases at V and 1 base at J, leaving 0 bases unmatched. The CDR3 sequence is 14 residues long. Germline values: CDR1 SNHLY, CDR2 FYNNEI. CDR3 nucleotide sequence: TGTGCCAGCAGTGAGGGACAGGGGAACACTGAAGCTTTCTTT. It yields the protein CASSEGQGNTEAFF.

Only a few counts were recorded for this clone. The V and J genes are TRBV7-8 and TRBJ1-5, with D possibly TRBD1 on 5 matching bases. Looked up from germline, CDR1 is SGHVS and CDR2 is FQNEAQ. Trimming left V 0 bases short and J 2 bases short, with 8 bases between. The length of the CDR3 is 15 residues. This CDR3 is CASSLARGRNQPQHF. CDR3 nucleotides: TGTGCCAGCAGCTTAGCGCGGGGCCGCAATCAGCCCCAGCATTTT.

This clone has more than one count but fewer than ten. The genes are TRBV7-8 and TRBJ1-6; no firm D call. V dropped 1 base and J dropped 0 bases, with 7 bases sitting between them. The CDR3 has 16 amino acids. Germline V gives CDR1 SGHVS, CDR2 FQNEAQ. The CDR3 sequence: CASSLGRSSYNSPLHF. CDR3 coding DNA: TGTGCCAGCAGCTTAGGAAGGAGCTCCTATAATTCACCCCTCCACTTT.

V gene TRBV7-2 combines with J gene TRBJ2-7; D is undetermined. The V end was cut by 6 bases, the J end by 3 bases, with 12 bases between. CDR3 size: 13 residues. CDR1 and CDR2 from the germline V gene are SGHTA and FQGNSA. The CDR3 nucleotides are TGTGCCAGCAGTCTACCCGATAGCTACGAGCAGTACTTC. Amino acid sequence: CASSLPDSYEQYF.

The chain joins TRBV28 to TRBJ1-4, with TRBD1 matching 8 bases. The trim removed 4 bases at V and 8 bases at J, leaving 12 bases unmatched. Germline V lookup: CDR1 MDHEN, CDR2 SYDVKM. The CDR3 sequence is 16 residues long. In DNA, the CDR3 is TGTGCCAGCAGTTCCCCTCGTCAGGGGGCTTGGGAAAAACTGTTTTTT. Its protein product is CASSSPRQGAWEKLFF.

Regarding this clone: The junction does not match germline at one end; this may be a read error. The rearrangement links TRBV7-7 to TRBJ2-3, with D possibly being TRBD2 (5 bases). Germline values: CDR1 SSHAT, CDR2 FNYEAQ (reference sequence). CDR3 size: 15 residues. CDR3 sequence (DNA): TGTGCTAGCAGCCCCGGGATTTGGGAATCAGATACGCAGTATTTT. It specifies CASSPGIWESDTQYF.

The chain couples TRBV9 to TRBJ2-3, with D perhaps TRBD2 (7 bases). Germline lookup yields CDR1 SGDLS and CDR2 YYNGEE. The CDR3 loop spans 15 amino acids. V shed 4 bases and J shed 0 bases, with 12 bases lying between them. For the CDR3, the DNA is TGTGCCAGCAGCAGTCGGGGGGCTAGCACAGATACGCAGTATTTT. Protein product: CASSSRGASTDTQYF. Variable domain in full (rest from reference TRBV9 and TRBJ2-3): DSGVTQTPKHLITATGQRVTLRCSPRSGDLSVYWYQQSLDQGLQFLIQYYNGEERAKGNILERFSAQQFPDLHSELNLSSLELGDSALYFCASSSRGASTDTQYFGPGTRLTVL.

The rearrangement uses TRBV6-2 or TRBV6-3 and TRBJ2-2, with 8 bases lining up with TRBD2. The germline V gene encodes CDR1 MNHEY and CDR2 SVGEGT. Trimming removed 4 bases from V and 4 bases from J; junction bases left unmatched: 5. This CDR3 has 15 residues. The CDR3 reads CASSLTSVATGELFF. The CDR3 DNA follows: TGTGCCAGCAGTTTGACTAGCGTCGCCACCGGGGAGCTGTTTTTT.

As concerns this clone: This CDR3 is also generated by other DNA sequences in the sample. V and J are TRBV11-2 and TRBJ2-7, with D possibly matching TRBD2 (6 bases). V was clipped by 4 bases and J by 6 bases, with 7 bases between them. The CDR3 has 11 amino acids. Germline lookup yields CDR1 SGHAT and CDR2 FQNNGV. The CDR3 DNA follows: TGTGCCAGCAGCTACGGGGGCGAGCAGTACTTC. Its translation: CASSYGGEQYF.